These T cell receptor beta chains were read from a single sample in a study of T cells in Graves' hyperthyroidism and ophthalmopathy. TCRdb reprocessed the multiplex PCR reads via MiXCR and lists one record per CDR3 protein. The sample includes roughly 150,000 distinct CDR3 sequences, 9.4% of them seen just once. The specimen sequenced was blood. The source is a woman younger than 30 with Graves' hyperthyroidism that later progressed to Graves' ophthalmopathy. The CDR3 runs from the conserved cysteine through the conserved F or W. D genes are given only for firm matches. A clone size is listed for some rows: how often the clone was seen (once, few, many), or a class if it is expanded.

CDR3: CASRQKEGFGELFF; DNA: TGTGCCAGCAGGCAAAAGGAGGGTTTCGGGGAGCTGTTTTTT; size: many; D: .; length: 14; V: TRBV7-9; J: TRBJ2-2
CDR3: CASSLMGIGAGNTIYF; DNA: TGTGCCAGCAGCTTGATGGGGATTGGAGCTGGAAACACCATATATTTT; size: many; D: .; length: 16; V: TRBV5-8; J: TRBJ1-3
CDR3: CAWTQGGSIYTEAFF; DNA: TGTGCCTGGACCCAAGGGGGGAGTATTTACACTGAAGCTTTCTTT; size: .; D: .; length: 15; V: TRBV30; J: TRBJ1-1
CDR3: CASSLQDIGELFF; DNA: TGTGCCAGCAGCTTGCAGGATATCGGGGAGCTGTTTTTT; size: many; D: .; length: 13; V: TRBV28; J: TRBJ2-2
CDR3: CASSPSGMGIQYF; DNA: TGTGCCAGTAGTCCCTCCGGGATGGGGATTCAGTACTTC; size: .; D: .; length: 13; V: TRBV19; J: TRBJ2-4
CDR3: CSVVKGQGGNEQFF; DNA: TGCAGCGTTGTAAAAGGACAGGGAGGAAATGAGCAGTTCTTC; size: many; D: TRBD1; length: 14; V: TRBV29-1; J: TRBJ2-1
CDR3: CASSWSLGETQYF; DNA: TGTGCCAGCAGCTGGTCACTCGGCGAGACCCAGTACTTC; size: .; D: .; length: 13; V: TRBV7-6; J: TRBJ2-5
CDR3: CASSYSFLTGGFWSSGANVLTF; DNA: TGTGCCAGCAGTTACTCGTTTCTCACAGGGGGCTTTTGGAGCTCTGGGGCCAACGTCCTGACTTTC; size: few; D: TRBD1; length: 22; V: TRBV6-5; J: TRBJ2-6
CDR3: CASSEGLAGGKGPSTQYF; DNA: TGTGCCAGCAGCGAAGGACTAGCGGGGGGGAAAGGGCCTTCGACCCAGTACTTC; size: many; D: TRBD2; length: 18; V: TRBV11-2; J: TRBJ2-5
CDR3: CASSLQGIDGYTF; DNA: TGTGCCAGCAGCCTACAGGGAATCGATGGCTACACCTTC; size: .; D: .; length: 13; V: TRBV7-6; J: TRBJ1-2
CDR3: CASSLDGLAGAYNEQFF; DNA: TGTGCCAGCAGCTTAGATGGGCTAGCGGGGGCCTACAATGAGCAGTTCTTC; size: many; D: TRBD2; length: 17; V: TRBV11-3; J: TRBJ2-1
CDR3: CASSLLGGFSDEQYF; DNA: TGTGCCAGCTCTCTTCTAGGGGGCTTCAGCGACGAGCAGTACTTC; size: many; D: TRBD1; length: 15; V: TRBV18; J: TRBJ2-7
CDR3: CASSFGDRVNTGELFF; DNA: TGTGCCAGCAGTTTTGGGGACAGGGTAAACACCGGGGAGCTGTTTTTT; size: many; D: TRBD1; length: 16; V: TRBV12-3/TRBV12-4; J: TRBJ2-2
CDR3: CASSLGSGSLNEQFF; DNA: TGTGCCAGCAGCTTAGGTAGCGGGAGCCTCAATGAGCAGTTCTTC; size: many; D: TRBD2; length: 15; V: TRBV7-8; J: TRBJ2-1
CDR3: CSASIVADEQYF; DNA: TGCAGTGCATCTATCGTGGCAGACGAGCAGTACTTC; size: many; D: .; length: 12; V: TRBV20-1; J: TRBJ2-7
CDR3: CSARETGGSSYEQYF; DNA: TGCAGTGCTAGAGAGACAGGGGGTAGTTCCTACGAGCAGTACTTC; size: many; D: TRBD1; length: 15; V: TRBV20-1; J: TRBJ2-7
CDR3: CASSLNRRDGYTF; DNA: TGTGCCAGCAGCTTGAACAGAAGAGATGGCTACACCTTC; size: many; D: .; length: 13; V: TRBV5-4; J: TRBJ1-2
CDR3: CASSPTGTVDGYTF; DNA: TGTGCCAGCTCACCAACAGGGACAGTGGATGGCTACACCTTC; size: many; D: TRBD1; length: 14; V: TRBV18; J: TRBJ1-2
CDR3: CASSFAGLAKNIQYF; DNA: TGTGCCAGCAGCTTTGCAGGGCTAGCCAAAAACATTCAGTACTTC; size: many; D: .; length: 15; V: TRBV12-3/TRBV12-4; J: TRBJ2-4
CDR3: CASSPTGPLSYEQYF; DNA: TGTGCCAGCAGCCCCACAGGGCCCCTCTCCTACGAGCAGTACTTC; size: many; D: .; length: 15; V: TRBV7-6; J: TRBJ2-7
CDR3: CASSIVFGGTASSYEQYF; DNA: TGTGCCAGTAGTATAGTCTTCGGCGGGACAGCGAGCTCCTACGAGCAGTACTTC; size: .; D: .; length: 18; V: TRBV19; J: TRBJ2-7
CDR3: CASSVAGEGVNEQFF; DNA: TGTGCCAGCAGCGTAGCGGGAGAGGGGGTCAATGAGCAGTTCTTC; size: many; D: TRBD2; length: 15; V: TRBV28; J: TRBJ2-1
CDR3: CASSSRDRGISCTF; DNA: TGTGCCAGCAGCTCCCGCGACAGGGGAATTTCATGCACCTTC; size: few; D: TRBD1; length: 14; V: TRBV7-9; J: TRBJ1-2
CDR3: CAWHTRGDGELFF; DNA: TGTGCCTGGCATACACGGGGCGACGGGGAGCTGTTTTTT; size: few; D: .; length: 13; V: TRBV30; J: TRBJ2-2
CDR3: CASTNPGDAANYGYTF; DNA: TGTGCCAGTACCAATCCGGGGGACGCAGCTAACTATGGCTACACCTTC; size: many; D: .; length: 16; V: TRBV19; J: TRBJ1-2
CDR3: CASSPLSTGVDGGSEAFF; DNA: TGTGCCAGCTCCCCACTGAGTACGGGAGTCGACGGGGGTAGTGAAGCTTTCTTT; size: few; D: .; length: 18; V: TRBV18; J: TRBJ1-1
CDR3: CASSYSTGGAEAFF; DNA: TGTGCCAGCAGTTACTCTACAGGTGGAGCGGAAGCTTTCTTT; size: many; D: .; length: 14; V: TRBV6-2/TRBV6-3; J: TRBJ1-1
CDR3: CAWSLSSYEQYF; DNA: TGTGCCTGGTCCCTCAGCTCCTACGAGCAGTACTTC; size: many; D: .; length: 12; V: TRBV30; J: TRBJ2-7